This is a list of T cell receptor beta chains from one sample in a study of somatic mutations in cytotoxic T cells in rheumatoid arthritis. Repertoires were generated with immunoSEQ multiplex PCR, while TCRdb's copy carries only in-frame clones and drops some. Counted here are 13,000 or so clones, roughly 80% occurring once; the ten biggest clones make up 12% to 15%. The sequenced sample was CD8+ T cells sorted from blood. The receptors derive from a woman aged 55 to 70 in good health. The CDR3 runs from the conserved cysteine through the conserved F or W. A D gene is named only where the DNA matches it firmly.

j_call d_call v_call cdr3_aa
TRBJ2-3 TRBD2 TRBV5-4 CASSPLAGGATDTQYF
TRBJ2-3 TRBD2 TRBV28 CASSPFLTGGSTDTQYF
TRBJ2-5 TRBD2 TRBV5-1 CASNPRTSGGAGETQYF
TRBJ1-6 NA TRBV21-1 CASSKVGGQDSPLHF
TRBJ2-7 NA TRBV10-3 CATTGQSLYEQYF
TRBJ2-1 TRBD1 TRBV6-1 CASSEYPTGALYNEQFF
TRBJ1-1 TRBD1 TRBV7-9 CASSRPGTGMNTEAFF
TRBJ2-1 NA TRBV27 CASSANNEQFF
TRBJ2-7 NA TRBV28 CASSFSQGGSYEQYF
TRBJ2-3 TRBD1 TRBV28 CASRGQGASLNTDTQYF
TRBJ2-3 TRBD1 TRBV5-6 CASSLGQGVGTQYF
TRBJ1-2 TRBD1 TRBV6-6 CASSRIRDRAYGYTF
TRBJ2-7 TRBD1 TRBV9 CASSGEDRGGYEQYF
TRBJ2-3 TRBD1 TRBV14 CASSQGTGWSTDTQYF
TRBJ2-1 NA TRBV7-8 CASSFEQQTLYEQFF
TRBJ1-1 NA TRBV7-9 CASSLVPSPPFF
TRBJ2-3 NA TRBV13 CASSPGVEVVSTDTQYF
TRBJ2-7 NA TRBV11-2 CASSGRTGENLYEQYF
TRBJ1-2 NA TRBV6-5 CASSPSVPGEGYTF
TRBJ2-2 TRBD2 TRBV5-8 CASSSASSGYNTGELFF
TRBJ1-2 TRBD1 TRBV2 CASIGEDRGDLYGYTF
TRBJ2-3 NA TRBV6-1 CASRGKSSTDTQYF
TRBJ2-3 TRBD2 TRBV12-5 CASATPSGGQSTDTQYF
TRBJ2-5 NA TRBV2 CASSHSLGGALRQETQYF
TRBJ2-7 TRBD2 TRBV30 CAWSRTSPLYEQYF
TRBJ2-3 TRBD2 TRBV4-2 CASSQGASGEGTDTQYF
TRBJ2-3 NA TRBV30 CAWKRLSTDTQYF
TRBJ2-7 NA TRBV9 CASSVGVGAYEQYF
TRBJ2-7 NA TRBV19 CASSIADSTYEQYF
TRBJ2-3 NA TRBV7-6 CASGQKTASTDTQYF
TRBJ1-1 TRBD1 TRBV7-6 CASSVNYQGVRGNTEAFF
TRBJ1-6 NA TRBV7-9 CASSQERNYNSPLHF
TRBJ1-2 NA TRBV6-5 CASSYQGGRYGYTF
TRBJ2-1 TRBD2 TRBV6-5 CASSPSGGAYNEQFF
TRBJ2-7 NA TRBV6-8 CASSDSLAREQYF
TRBJ1-1 NA TRBV7-9 CASSSVLSYTEAFF
TRBJ2-7 TRBD1 TRBV6-5 CASNHAGTGYHEQYF
TRBJ2-1 TRBD2 TRBV9 CASSVVGGSYNEQFF
TRBJ1-4 NA TRBV28 CASSLRDPGDEKLFF
TRBJ2-3 TRBD1 TRBV4-1 CASSQAGTASTDTQYF
TRBJ2-3 TRBD1 TRBV6-1 CASTQTGQGGNTQYF
TRBJ2-7 NA TRBV11-1 CASSSGTLYEQYF